This TCR beta chain was retrieved from a study of shared clonotypes between healthy human individuals. About the study: Each donor's CD4 naive and CD4 memory cells filled three plates apiece, CD8 naive two, and CD8 memory one. General study findings and limits: Large depth notwithstanding, sorted-subset sequencing proved incomplete by rarefaction. Since donors were few, the genetic and exposure-history diversity represented was limited.

On this clone itself: Its antigen remains unknown.

For each subset, genomic DNA was distributed in equal portions over several immunoSEQ plates. Clones were read by immunoSEQ multiplex PCR, and TCRdb kept only the in-frame ones, dropping some. The sample carries 2.3 million or so clones, 80% to 95% recorded once. CDR1 is ENHRY and CDR2 is SYGVKD in the germline V gene. V gave up 3 bases and J gave up 4 bases, with 10 bases separating them. The CDR3 is 13 amino acids. Material for sequencing was naive CD4+ T cells from PBMCs. Subset in this sample: CD45RA+ positively selected. The rearrangement joins TRBV10-3 to TRBJ2-7; D may be TRBD2 (5 bases). The TCR was taken from a man aged 18 to 30 in good health. Some clones in this sample may be carry-over from other donors' samples. The CDR3 loop is CAISDREGYEQYF. CDR3 sequence (DNA): TGTGCCATCAGTGACCGGGAAGGGTACGAGCAGTACTTC.